This T cell receptor beta chain originates from a study of blood T cell repertoires in COVID-19. Study context: COVID-19 samples from acute and convalescent phases originated in the United States, Italy and Spain.

Germline CDR1 LNHDA, CDR2 SQIVND (reference sequence). V was trimmed by 5 bases and J by 5 bases, leaving 15 bases between them. The CDR3 is made up of 14 amino acids. Enrolment of Seattle patients took place during active infection, and they were followed longitudinally. Original handling: Amplification of reference gene primers provided the estimated nucleated cell counts. The protocol was immunoSEQ multiplex PCR, while the TCRdb copy is restricted to in-frame clones and leaves out a portion. V, J and clone size are those of that table, while D and trimming were read from the DNA. The table has more than 250,000 clones, approximately 90% seen once.

The specimen was peripheral blood. The chain joins TRBV19 to TRBJ1-1; D may be TRBD1 (6 bases). This TCR came from a woman in her 50s with COVID-19, enrolled during active disease. CDR3 nucleotides: TGTGCCAGTAGTGGAAGGGGGATTTGGACTGAAGCTTTCTTT. This sequence encodes CASSGRGIWTEAFF. Full variable domain (outside the CDR3, taken from reference TRBV19 and TRBJ1-1): DGGITQSPKYLFRKEGQNVTLSCEQNLNHDAMYWYRQDPGQGLRLIYYSQIVNDFQKGDIAEGYSVSREKKESFPLTVTSAQKNPTAFYLCASSGRGIWTEAFFGQGTRLTVV.